The source of this T cell receptor beta chain is a study of blood T cell repertoires in COVID-19. Overall study context: Spain, Italy and the United States supplied samples that represented acute and convalescent COVID-19. Nucleic acid was either cDNA or gDNA, and it came from T cells, B-cell-depleted T cells, or PBMCs.

How the authors handled the data: From reference gene primer amplification, estimates of nucleated cell counts were derived. TCRdb's copy holds only in-frame clones and misses some; the assay was immunoSEQ multiplex PCR. The V and J calls and the clone size are those of that table, but D and trimming were determined from the DNA. Among 30,000 to 40,000 clones listed, 85% were seen once. CDR3 length equals 14 residues. Germline V gene data show CDR1 as KGHDR and CDR2 as SFDVKD. The germline V and J ends were trimmed by 9 bases and 0 bases, with 10 bases remaining between them. The receptor was derived from a man in his sixties with active or convalescent COVID-19. This sequence joins TRBV24-1 and TRBJ2-2; no clear D gene. Sequencing was performed on peripheral blood. The CDR3 loop reads CATAADSNTGELFF. The CDR3 nucleotides are TGTGCCACCGCGGCAGATTCGAACACCGGGGAGCTGTTTTTT.